This T cell receptor (beta chain) was obtained from a study of CD8 T cells in Susac syndrome. Notes on the study in general: The authors acknowledged that their TCR sequencing and HLA analysis involved a relatively small number of individuals.

As to this clonotype: The antigen remains undetermined.

Reverse transcription of 0.5 to 1 ug RNA was carried out with random hexamers. Multiplex immunoSEQ PCR targeted 54 Vbeta and 13 Jbeta TCR beta segments. TCRdb re-analysed the immunoSEQ multiplex PCR reads in MiXCR, keeping a single row per CDR3 protein. The sample consists of approximately 300,000 distinct CDR3 sequences, about 89% of them appearing once. Sequencing targeted TCR beta in T cells from blood (CD8+ and CD4+). The CDR3 contains 13 residues. Trimming shortened V by 3 bases and J by 2 bases, and 8 bases separated the two germline ends. CDR1 is SGDLS and CDR2 is YYNGEE in the germline V gene.

The clonotype comes from a human donor with multiple sclerosis. The chain links TRBV9 to TRBJ1-2; no reliable D call. Sequences were obtained from CD8+ T cells from PBMCs. CDR3 sequence (DNA): TGTGCCAGCAGCGGGCCCCCCAACTATGGCTACACCTTC. Translation gives CASSGPPNYGYTF.